This TCR beta chain was obtained from a study of T cells in Graves' hyperthyroidism and ophthalmopathy. TCR beta CDR3 regions were amplified from RNA. First-round RT-PCR of the TCR CDR3 relied on the HTBI primer set. TCRdb re-called the multiplex PCR reads through MiXCR, storing one row per CDR3 protein. The table includes over 500,000 distinct CDR3 sequences, roughly a sixth detected once. Between the trimmed V and J ends, which lost 1 base and 0 bases, there was a span of 7 bases. Germline V CDR1 and CDR2: LGHDT, YNNKEL (reference sequence). The CDR3 sequence is 15 residues long. Sequenced sample: blood. This clonotype was sampled from a woman aged 18-35 years with Graves' ophthalmopathy. The V call is TRBV3-1, the J call TRBJ1-3, with D unresolved. CDR3 amino acids: CASSQGPGSGNTIYF. CDR3 nucleotides: TGTGCCAGCAGCCAAGGCCCGGGCTCTGGAAACACCATATATTTT.